This TCR beta chain stems from a study of blood T cell repertoires in COVID-19. About the research overall: Donors in the United States, Italy and Spain gave samples during acute or convalescent COVID-19. PBMCs, B-cell-depleted T cells, or T cells provided the cDNA or gDNA that made up the material.

In the authors' workflow: Scientists estimated how many nucleated cells there were by amplifying reference gene primers. Using immunoSEQ multiplex PCR, the repertoire was profiled, and TCRdb retains in-frame clones only, with some absent. The D gene and trimming were derived from the DNA, and the V and J assignments and clone size from that table. The data contain 200,000 or so clones, approximately 79% of them singletons. V gave up 0 bases and J gave up 5 bases, with 8 bases separating them. Germline loops: CDR1 MNHNS, CDR2 SASEGT. The CDR3 consists of 14 residues. This sequence originates from a man aged 25 to 40 with active or convalescent COVID-19. This chain links TRBV6-1 with TRBJ1-5; possible D gene TRBD1, 5 bases. The sample consisted of peripheral blood. CDR3 sequence (DNA): TGTGCCAGCAGTGAAGCGGGAGGGGATCAGCCCCAGCATTTT. Translating gives CASSEAGGDQPQHF.